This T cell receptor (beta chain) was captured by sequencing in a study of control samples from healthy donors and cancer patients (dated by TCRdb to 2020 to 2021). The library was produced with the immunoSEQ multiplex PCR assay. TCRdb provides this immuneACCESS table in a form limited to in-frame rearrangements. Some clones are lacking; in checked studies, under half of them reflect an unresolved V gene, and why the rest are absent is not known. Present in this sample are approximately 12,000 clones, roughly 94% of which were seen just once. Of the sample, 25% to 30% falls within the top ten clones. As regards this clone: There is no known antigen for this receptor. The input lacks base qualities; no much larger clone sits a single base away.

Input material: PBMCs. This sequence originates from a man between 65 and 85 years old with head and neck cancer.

For the CDR3, the sequence is CASSAGGTEAFF. The DNA sequence is TGCGCCAGCAGTGCGGGGGGCACTGAAGCTTTCTTT. The V and J genes are TRBV10-2 and TRBJ1-1; matching of 5 bases hints at TRBD1 as the D gene. Based on the germline V gene, the CDR1 and CDR2 sequences are WSHSY and SAAADI. A distance of 7 bases separates the germline ends of V and J, which lose 4 bases and 4 bases respectively. The CDR3 has 12 amino acids, counting the end cysteine and phenylalanine. Only the CDR3 portion is preserved as DNA: 36 bases, with reading frame beginning at the first base.